The 12 T cell receptor beta chains reported below all come from one sample, sequenced in a study of blood T cell repertoires in COVID-19. This table comes from immunoSEQ multiplex PCR, and its TCRdb copy is limited to in-frame clones, with some not included. The data show fewer than 250,000 clones, 70% to 90% seen once. Material: peripheral blood. The receptor source for this set is a man aged 50-60 years with acute or convalescent COVID-19.

The chain uses TRBV20-1 and TRBJ2-5; D might be TRBD2 (6 bases). Germline V lookup: CDR1 DFQATT, CDR2 SNEGSKA (reference sequence). V was clipped by 6 bases and J by 9 bases, with 11 bases between them. The CDR3 has 10 residues. The CDR3 DNA reads as TGCAGTGCGGGTAGGGACTCCCAGTACTTC. It encodes CSAGRDSQYF.

The rearrangement links TRBV21-1 to TRBJ1-5; whether TRBD1, the table's D call, matches the DNA was not checked. TRBV21-1 is reported as a pseudogene. This CDR3 has 20 amino acids. The CDR3 region has the DNA TGTGCCAGCAGCAACTTGGACTCTCCGGGACAGGGTCCTCTGCATCAGCCCCAGCATTTT. This translates into CASSNLDSPGQGPLHQPQHF.

This clone was seen once. The V gene is TRBV6-4, the J gene TRBJ1-1, with TRBD1 matching 8 bases. Germline V gene lookup returns CDR1 MRHNA and CDR2 SNTAGT. This CDR3 has 15 amino acids. Trimming took 10 bases from V and 3 from J; bases not matched to a gene: 13. CDR3 coding DNA: TGTGCCAAACCAGGGGGCTTGGTGTTTGACACTGAAGCTTTCTTT. Its translation is CAKPGGLVFDTEAFF.

The V gene is TRBV7-9, the J gene TRBJ2-1, with TRBD2 matching 9 bases. The germline V gene has CDR1 SEHNR and CDR2 FQNEAQ (reference sequence). CDR3 size: 14 residues. V dropped 2 bases and J dropped 9; count of bases not matched to a gene: 5. The CDR3 DNA reads TGTGCCAGCAGCTTACTAGCGGGATATGTTGAGCAGTTCTTC. This translates into CASSLLAGYVEQFF.

This rearrangement joins TRBV28 to TRBJ2-7; the match to TRBD2 covers 11 bases. V shed 2 bases, J shed 2 bases, and the junction held 5 bases outside the gene matches. CDR1 MDHEN and CDR2 SYDVKM come from the germline V gene. The CDR3 has 16 amino acids. CDR3 in amino acids: CASSLVGTSGAYEQYF. CDR3 bases: TGTGCCAGCAGTTTAGTCGGGACTAGCGGAGCCTACGAGCAGTACTTC. The full variable domain, rest sourced from reference TRBV28 and TRBJ2-7, is DVKVTQSSRYLVKRTGEKVFLECVQDMDHENMFWYRQDPGLGLRLIYFSYDVKMKEKGDIPEGYSVSREKKERFSLILESASTNQTSMYLCASSLVGTSGAYEQYFGPGTRLTVT.

This sequence joins TRBV5-1 and TRBJ2-5; D might be TRBD2 (5 bases). This CDR3 contains 13 residues. Trimming took off 2 bases at V and 4 bases at J, with 9 bases between the two ends. CDR1 and CDR2 (germline): SGHRS, YFSETQ. As DNA, the CDR3 is TGCGCCAGCAGCTTTGTTGCGGGAGAGACCCAGTACTTC. It yields the protein CASSFVAGETQYF.

The chain has TRBV7-8 and TRBJ2-1; 13 bases are a match to TRBD2. Germline V lookup: CDR1 SGHVS, CDR2 FQNEAQ. The CDR3 contains 14 residues. With 5 bases clipped from V and 10 bases from J, the junction kept 5 bases outside the gene matches. CDR3 sequence: CASSVLAGGREQFF. The CDR3 DNA reads as TGTGCCAGCAGCGTACTAGCGGGAGGGCGGGAGCAGTTCTTC.

This chain uses TRBV10-3 with TRBJ1-1; a possible D gene is TRBD1 (6 bases). This CDR3 is 15 amino acids long. Germline CDR1 and CDR2: ENHRY and SYGVKD. Trimming shortened V by 2 bases and J by 0 bases, and 10 bases separated the two germline ends. As DNA, the CDR3 is TGTGCCATCAGTGAGGAACAGGGCTTGAACACTGAAGCTTTCTTT. Amino acid sequence: CAISEEQGLNTEAFF.

The chain carries TRBV9 and TRBJ1-1; 7 positions match TRBD1. The CDR3 contains 13 residues. With 3 bases clipped from V and 3 bases from J, the junction kept 2 bases outside the gene matches. Germline CDR1 and CDR2: SGDLS and YYNGEE. The CDR3 here is CASSGQGYTEAFF. The CDR3, as DNA: TGTGCCAGCAGCGGACAGGGTTACACTGAAGCTTTCTTT.

This rearrangement joins TRBV27 to TRBJ1-2, with 8 bases lining up with TRBD1. Germline CDR1 reads MNHEY; CDR2 reads SMNVEV (reference sequence). CDR3 length: 18 amino acids. With 2 bases clipped from V and 4 bases from J, the junction kept 15 bases outside the gene matches. CDR3 DNA sequence: TGTGCCAGCAGTTTAGAAATACCGACAGGGGTGACATTCTATGGCTACACCTTC. Amino acid sequence: CASSLEIPTGVTFYGYTF.

The chain joins TRBV30 to TRBJ1-2; a weak D match, TRBD1 (6 bases). Per the germline V gene, CDR1 is GTSNPN and CDR2 is SVGIG (reference sequence). There are 14 residues in the CDR3. V was pared by 4 bases and J by 4 bases, with 16 bases between. The CDR3 here is CAWNPGELSYGYTF. The CDR3 nucleotides are TGTGCCTGGAATCCAGGGGAGTTAAGCTATGGCTACACCTTC.

This sequence joins TRBV19 and TRBJ1-4; D gene uncertain. Germline CDR1 LNHDA, CDR2 SQIVND (reference sequence). The V and J ends lost 1 base and 8 bases respectively, with 5 bases between them. CDR3 length equals 12 residues. Written as DNA, the CDR3 is TGTGCCAGTAGTATAGGAGGGGAAAAACTGTTTTTT. Its translation is CASSIGGEKLFF.